This TCR beta chain was captured in a study of cytomegalovirus exposure and HLA in healthy donors. Findings of the study overall: Reports described diagnosis of cytomegalovirus status by the classifier as highly specific and sensitive. CMV serostatus was the sole immune exposure data available.

Primers: 60 Vbeta forward and 13 Jbeta reverse. In the authors' workflow: The count from a later analysis was tens of millions of unique TCR beta chains, some 10 million of them shared. The method was immunoSEQ multiplex PCR; TCRdb's version includes in-frame clones alone and lacks a portion of them. Clonal size and the V and J genes are those of that table, whereas D and trimming came from the DNA. The table lists about 120,000 clones, about three quarters of them singletons, with roughly an eighth in the top ten. Germline values: CDR1 MNHEY, CDR2 SVGAGI. Trimming took off 0 bases at V and 1 base at J, with 9 bases between the two ends. The length of the CDR3 is 15 residues. This clone was picked up one time. Its matching antigen is unknown.

V and J are TRBV6-5 and TRBJ1-1; no firm D call. Material: PBMCs. This receptor was obtained from a woman in her thirties or forties in good health and CMV-seropositive. CDR3 sequence (DNA): TGTGCCAGCAGTTACTCCCCCACGGGGAACACTGAAGCTTTCTTT. As protein: CASSYSPTGNTEAFF.